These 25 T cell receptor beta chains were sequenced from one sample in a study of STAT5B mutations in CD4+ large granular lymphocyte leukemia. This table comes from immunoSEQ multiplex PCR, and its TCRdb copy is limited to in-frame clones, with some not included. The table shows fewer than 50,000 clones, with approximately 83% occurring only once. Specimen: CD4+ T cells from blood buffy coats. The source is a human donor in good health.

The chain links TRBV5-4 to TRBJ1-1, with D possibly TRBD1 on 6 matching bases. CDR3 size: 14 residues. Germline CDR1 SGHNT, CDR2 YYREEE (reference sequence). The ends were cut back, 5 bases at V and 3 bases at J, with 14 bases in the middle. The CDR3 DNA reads TGTGCCAGCAGTCCCGGAGGGGGTCACACTGAAGCTTTCTTT. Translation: CASSPGGGHTEAFF.

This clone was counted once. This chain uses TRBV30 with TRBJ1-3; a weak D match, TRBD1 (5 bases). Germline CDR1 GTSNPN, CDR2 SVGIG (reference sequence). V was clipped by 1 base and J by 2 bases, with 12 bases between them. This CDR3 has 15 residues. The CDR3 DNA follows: TGTGCCTGGAGTGCGACCGGGACTACTGGAAACACCATATATTTT. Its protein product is CAWSATGTTGNTIYF.

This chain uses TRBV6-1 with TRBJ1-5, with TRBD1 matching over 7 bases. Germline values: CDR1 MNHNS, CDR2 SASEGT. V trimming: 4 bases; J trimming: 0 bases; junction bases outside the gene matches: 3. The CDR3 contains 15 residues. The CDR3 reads CASSGDSYSNQPQHF. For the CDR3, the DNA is TGTGCCAGCAGTGGGGACAGTTATAGCAATCAGCCCCAGCATTTT.

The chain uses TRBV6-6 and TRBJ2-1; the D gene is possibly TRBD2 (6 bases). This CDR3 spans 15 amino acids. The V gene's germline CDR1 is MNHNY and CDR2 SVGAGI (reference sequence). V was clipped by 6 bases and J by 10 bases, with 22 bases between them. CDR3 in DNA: TGTGCCAGCAGGGACCGGGACTCCCAAGGGCGGGAGCAGTTCTTC. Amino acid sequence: CASRDRDSQGREQFF.

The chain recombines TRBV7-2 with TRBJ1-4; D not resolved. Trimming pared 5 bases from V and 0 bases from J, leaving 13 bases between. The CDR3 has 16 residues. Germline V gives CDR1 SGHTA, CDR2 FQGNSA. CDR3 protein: CASSLGWGATNEKLFF. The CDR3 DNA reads TGTGCCAGCAGCCTCGGGTGGGGAGCAACTAATGAAAAACTGTTTTTT.

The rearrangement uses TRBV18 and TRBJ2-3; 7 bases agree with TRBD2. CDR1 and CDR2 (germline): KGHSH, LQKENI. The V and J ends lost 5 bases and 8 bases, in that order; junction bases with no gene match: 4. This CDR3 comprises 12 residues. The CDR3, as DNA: TGTGCCAGCTCATGGTCGGGGGGTACGCAGTATTTT. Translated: CASSWSGGTQYF.

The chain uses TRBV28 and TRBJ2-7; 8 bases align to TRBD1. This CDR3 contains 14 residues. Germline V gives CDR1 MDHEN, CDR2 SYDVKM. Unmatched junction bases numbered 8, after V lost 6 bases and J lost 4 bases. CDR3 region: CASSSGGLRYEQYF. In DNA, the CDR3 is TGTGCCAGCAGCTCAGGGGGCCTTAGATACGAGCAGTACTTC.

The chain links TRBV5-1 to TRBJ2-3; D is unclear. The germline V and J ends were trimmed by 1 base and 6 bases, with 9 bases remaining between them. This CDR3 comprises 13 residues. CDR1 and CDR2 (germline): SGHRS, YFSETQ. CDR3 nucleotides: TGCGCCAGCAGCTTGTCCAACCTGGATACGCAGTATTTT. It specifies CASSLSNLDTQYF. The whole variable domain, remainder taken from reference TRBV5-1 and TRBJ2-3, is KAGVTQTPRYLIKTRGQQVTLSCSPISGHRSVSWYQQTPGQGLQFLFEYFSETQRNKGNFPGRFSGRQFSNSRSEMNVSTLELGDSALYLCASSLSNLDTQYFGPGTRLTVL.

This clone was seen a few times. CDR3: CASSVTGEAFF. For the CDR3, the DNA is TGTGCCAGCAGTGTAACCGGTGAAGCTTTCTTT. The chain couples TRBV2 to TRBJ1-1; D not resolved. CDR3 size: 11 residues. V shed 4 bases and J shed 7 bases, with 7 bases lying between them. Germline CDR1 SNHLY, CDR2 FYNNEI. Combining the CDR3 with reference TRBV2 and TRBJ1-1 gives the whole variable domain EPEVTQTPSHQVTQMGQEVILRCVPISNHLYFYWYRQILGQKVEFLVSFYNNEISEKSEIFDDQFSVERPDGSNFTLKIRSTKLEDSAMYFCASSVTGEAFFGQGTRLTVV.

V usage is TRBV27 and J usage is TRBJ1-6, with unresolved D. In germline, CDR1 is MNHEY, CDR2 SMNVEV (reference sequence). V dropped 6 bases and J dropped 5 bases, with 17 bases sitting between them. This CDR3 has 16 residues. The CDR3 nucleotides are TGTGCCAGCAGCCCCCGGGCAGCCATTAATAATTCACCCCTCCACTTT. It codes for CASSPRAAINNSPLHF.

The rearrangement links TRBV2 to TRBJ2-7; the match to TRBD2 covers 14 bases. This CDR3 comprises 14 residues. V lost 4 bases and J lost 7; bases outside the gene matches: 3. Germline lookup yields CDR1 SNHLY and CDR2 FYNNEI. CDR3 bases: TGTGCCAGCAGTGCGGGACTAGCGGGAGTGGAGCAGTACTTC. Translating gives CASSAGLAGVEQYF.

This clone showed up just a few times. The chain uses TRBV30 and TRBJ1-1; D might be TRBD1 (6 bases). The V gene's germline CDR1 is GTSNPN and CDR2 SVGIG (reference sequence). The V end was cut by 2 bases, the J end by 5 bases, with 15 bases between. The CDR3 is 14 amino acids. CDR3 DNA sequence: TGTGCCTGGAGTAGGGGGGCGGGGTGGACTGAAGCTTTCTTT. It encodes CAWSRGAGWTEAFF.

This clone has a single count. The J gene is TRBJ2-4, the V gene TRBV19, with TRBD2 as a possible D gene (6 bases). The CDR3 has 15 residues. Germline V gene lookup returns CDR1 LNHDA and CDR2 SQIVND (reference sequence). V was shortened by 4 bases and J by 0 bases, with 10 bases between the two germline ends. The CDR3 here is CASSRGGVAKNIQYF. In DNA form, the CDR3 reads TGTGCCAGTAGTAGGGGCGGGGTAGCCAAAAACATTCAGTACTTC. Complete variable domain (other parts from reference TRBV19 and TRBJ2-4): DGGITQSPKYLFRKEGQNVTLSCEQNLNHDAMYWYRQDPGQGLRLIYYSQIVNDFQKGDIAEGYSVSREKKESFPLTVTSAQKNPTAFYLCASSRGGVAKNIQYFGAGTRLSVL.

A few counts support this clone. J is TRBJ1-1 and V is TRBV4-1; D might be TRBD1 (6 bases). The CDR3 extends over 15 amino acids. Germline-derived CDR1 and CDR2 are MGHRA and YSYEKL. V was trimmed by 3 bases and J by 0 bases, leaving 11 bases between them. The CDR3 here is CASSHDRRVNTEAFF. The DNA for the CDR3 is TGCGCCAGCAGCCACGACAGGAGAGTGAACACTGAAGCTTTCTTT.

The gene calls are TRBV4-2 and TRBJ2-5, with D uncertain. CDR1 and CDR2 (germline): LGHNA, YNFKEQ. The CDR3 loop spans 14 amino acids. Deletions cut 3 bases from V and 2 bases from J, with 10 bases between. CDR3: CASSHRGEQETQYF. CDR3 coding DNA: TGTGCCAGCAGCCATCGAGGAGAACAAGAGACCCAGTACTTC.

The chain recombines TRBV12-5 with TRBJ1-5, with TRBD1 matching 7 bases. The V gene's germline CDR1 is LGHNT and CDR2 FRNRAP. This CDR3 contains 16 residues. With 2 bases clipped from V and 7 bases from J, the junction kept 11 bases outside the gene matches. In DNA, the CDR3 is TGTGCTAGTGGTTTGAACCTCCCCGGGACAGTCCAGCCCCAGCATTTT. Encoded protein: CASGLNLPGTVQPQHF.

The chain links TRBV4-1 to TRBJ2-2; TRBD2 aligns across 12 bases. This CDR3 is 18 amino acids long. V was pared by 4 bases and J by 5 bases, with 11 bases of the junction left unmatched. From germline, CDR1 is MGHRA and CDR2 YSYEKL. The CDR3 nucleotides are TGCGCCAGCAGCCGCGGGCCGGGACTAGCGGGCGAAACCGGGGAGCTGTTTTTT. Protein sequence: CASSRGPGLAGETGELFF.

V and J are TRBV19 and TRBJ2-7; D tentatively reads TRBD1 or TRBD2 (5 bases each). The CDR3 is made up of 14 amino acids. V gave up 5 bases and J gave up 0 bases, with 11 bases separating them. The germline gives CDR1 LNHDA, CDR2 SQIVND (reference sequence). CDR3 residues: CASSPMGTSYEQYF. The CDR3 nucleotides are TGTGCCAGTAGTCCAATGGGGACCTCCTACGAGCAGTACTTC.

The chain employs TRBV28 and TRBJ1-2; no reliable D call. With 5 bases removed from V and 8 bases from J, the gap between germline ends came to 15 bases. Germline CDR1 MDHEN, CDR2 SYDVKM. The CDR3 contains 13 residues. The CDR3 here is CASSPGWTGGYTF. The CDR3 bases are TGTGCCAGCAGTCCCGGGTGGACTGGGGGCTACACCTTC.

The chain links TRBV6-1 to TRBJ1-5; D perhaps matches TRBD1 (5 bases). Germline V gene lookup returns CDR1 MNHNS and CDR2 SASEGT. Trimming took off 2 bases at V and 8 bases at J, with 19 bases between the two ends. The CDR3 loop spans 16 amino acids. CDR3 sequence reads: CASSEISWGDEKPQHF. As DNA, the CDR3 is TGTGCCAGCAGTGAAATTTCATGGGGGGATGAGAAGCCCCAGCATTTT.

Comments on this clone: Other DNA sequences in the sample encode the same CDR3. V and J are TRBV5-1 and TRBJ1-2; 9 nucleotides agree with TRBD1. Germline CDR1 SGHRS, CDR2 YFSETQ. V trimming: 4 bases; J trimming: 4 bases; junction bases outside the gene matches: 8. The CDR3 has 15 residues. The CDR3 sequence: CASSPVQGAGYGYTF. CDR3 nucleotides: TGCGCCAGCAGCCCAGTACAGGGGGCAGGCTATGGCTACACCTTC.

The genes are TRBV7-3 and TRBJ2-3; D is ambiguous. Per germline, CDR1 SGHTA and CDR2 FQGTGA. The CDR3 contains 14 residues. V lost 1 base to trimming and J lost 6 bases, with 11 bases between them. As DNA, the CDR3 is TGTGCCAGCAGCTTAAAATATGGGATGGATACGCAGTATTTT. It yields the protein CASSLKYGMDTQYF.

The CDR3 DNA reads TGTGCCATCAGCCCTGGGGCCAACGTCCTGACTTTC. Amino acids: CAISPGANVLTF. The rearrangement joins TRBV10-3 to TRBJ2-6; D is unclear. Trimming took off 6 bases at V and 2 bases at J, with 2 bases between the two ends. This CDR3 region has 12 residues. Germline values: CDR1 ENHRY, CDR2 SYGVKD.

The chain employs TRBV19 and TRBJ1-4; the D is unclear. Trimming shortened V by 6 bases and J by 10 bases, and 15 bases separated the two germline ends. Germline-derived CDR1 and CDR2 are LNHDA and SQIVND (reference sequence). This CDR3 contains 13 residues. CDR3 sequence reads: CASSLDDVPKLFF. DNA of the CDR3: TGTGCCAGTAGCCTTGATGATGTCCCAAAACTGTTTTTT. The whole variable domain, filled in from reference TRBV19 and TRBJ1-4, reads DGGITQSPKYLFRKEGQNVTLSCEQNLNHDAMYWYRQDPGQGLRLIYYSQIVNDFQKGDIAEGYSVSREKKESFPLTVTSAQKNPTAFYLCASSLDDVPKLFFGSGTQLSVL.

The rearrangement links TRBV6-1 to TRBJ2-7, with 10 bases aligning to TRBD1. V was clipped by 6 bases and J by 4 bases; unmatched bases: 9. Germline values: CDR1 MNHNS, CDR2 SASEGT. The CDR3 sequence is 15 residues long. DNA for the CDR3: TGTGCCAGCAGACTTCCCGGGACAGGGGAGTACGAGCAGTACTTC. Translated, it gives CASRLPGTGEYEQYF.